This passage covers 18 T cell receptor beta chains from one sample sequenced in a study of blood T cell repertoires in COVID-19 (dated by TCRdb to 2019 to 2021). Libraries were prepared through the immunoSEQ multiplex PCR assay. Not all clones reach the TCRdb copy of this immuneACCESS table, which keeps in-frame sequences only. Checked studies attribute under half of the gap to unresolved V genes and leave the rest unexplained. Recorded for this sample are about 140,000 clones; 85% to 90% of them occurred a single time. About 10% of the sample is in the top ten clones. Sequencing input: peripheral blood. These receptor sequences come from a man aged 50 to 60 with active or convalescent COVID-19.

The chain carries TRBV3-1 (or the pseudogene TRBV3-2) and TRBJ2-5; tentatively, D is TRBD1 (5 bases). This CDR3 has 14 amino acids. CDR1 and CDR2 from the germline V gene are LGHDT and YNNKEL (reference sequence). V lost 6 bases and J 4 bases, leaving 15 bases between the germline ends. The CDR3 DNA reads TGTGCCAGCAGACAGGCCCCCCAGCTAGAGACCCAGTACTTC. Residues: CASRQAPQLETQYF.

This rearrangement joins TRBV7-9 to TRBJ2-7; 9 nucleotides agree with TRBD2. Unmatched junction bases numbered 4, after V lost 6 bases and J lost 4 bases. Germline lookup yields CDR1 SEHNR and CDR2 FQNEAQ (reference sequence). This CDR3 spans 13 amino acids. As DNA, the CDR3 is TGTGCCAGCAGGCCTAGCGGGGCTTACGAGCAGTACTTC. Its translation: CASRPSGAYEQYF. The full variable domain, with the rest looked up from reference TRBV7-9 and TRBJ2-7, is DTGVSQNPRHKITKRGQNVTFRCDPISEHNRLYWYRQTLGQGPEFLTYFQNEAQLEKSRLLSDRFSAERPKGSFSTLEIQRTEQGDSAMYLCASRPSGAYEQYFGPGTRLTVT.

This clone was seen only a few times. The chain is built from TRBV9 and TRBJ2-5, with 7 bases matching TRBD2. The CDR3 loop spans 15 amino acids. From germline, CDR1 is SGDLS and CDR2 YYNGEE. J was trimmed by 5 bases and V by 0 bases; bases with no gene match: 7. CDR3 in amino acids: CASSVEAGVVETQYF. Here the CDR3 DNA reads TGTGCCAGCAGCGTAGAGGCGGGAGTTGTGGAGACCCAGTACTTC.

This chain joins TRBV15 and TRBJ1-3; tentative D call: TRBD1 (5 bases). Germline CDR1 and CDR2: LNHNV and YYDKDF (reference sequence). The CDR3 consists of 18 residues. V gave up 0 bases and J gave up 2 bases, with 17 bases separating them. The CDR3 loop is CATSRDGRIRATGNTIYF. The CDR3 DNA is TGTGCCACCAGCAGAGACGGACGTATCAGGGCAACTGGAAACACCATATATTTT.

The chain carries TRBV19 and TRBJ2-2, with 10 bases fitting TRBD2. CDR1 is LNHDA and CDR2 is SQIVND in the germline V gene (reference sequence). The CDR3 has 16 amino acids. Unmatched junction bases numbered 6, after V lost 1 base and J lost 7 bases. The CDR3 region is CASSIGAGGHVGELFF. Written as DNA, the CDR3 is TGTGCCAGTAGTATAGGAGCGGGAGGGCATGTCGGGGAGCTGTTTTTT.

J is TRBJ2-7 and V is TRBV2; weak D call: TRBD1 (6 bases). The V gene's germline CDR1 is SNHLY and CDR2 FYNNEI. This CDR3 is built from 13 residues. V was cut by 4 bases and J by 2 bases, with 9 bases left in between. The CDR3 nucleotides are TGTGCCAGCAGTGCGGGACAAACCTACGAGCAGTACTTC. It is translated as CASSAGQTYEQYF.

Written as DNA, the CDR3 is TGTGCCAGCAGGACCGTGAAAGGGGCTAGCGGGTCCCAGGGGAATGAGCAGTTCTTC. Amino acid sequence: CASRTVKGASGSQGNEQFF. The V and J genes are TRBV28 and TRBJ2-1, with TRBD2 identical over 8 bases. The J segment lost 7 bases and the V segment lost 6 bases, leaving 23 bases of the junction unmatched. The CDR3 covers 19 residues. CDR1 is MDHEN and CDR2 is SYDVKM in the germline V gene.

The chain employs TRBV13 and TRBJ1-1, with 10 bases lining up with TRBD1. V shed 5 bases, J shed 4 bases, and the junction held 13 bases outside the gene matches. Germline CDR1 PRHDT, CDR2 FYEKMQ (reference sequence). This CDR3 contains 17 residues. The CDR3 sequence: CASSSTGDRGRGTEAFF. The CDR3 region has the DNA TGTGCCAGCAGCAGCACCGGGGACAGGGGCCGGGGCACTGAAGCTTTCTTT.

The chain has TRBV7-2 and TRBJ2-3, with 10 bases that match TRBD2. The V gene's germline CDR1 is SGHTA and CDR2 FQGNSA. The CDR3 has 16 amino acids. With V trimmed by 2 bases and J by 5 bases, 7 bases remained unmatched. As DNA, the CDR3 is TGTGCCAGCAGCTTAAGTACTAGCGGGGCGGGAGATACGCAGTATTTT. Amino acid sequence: CASSLSTSGAGDTQYF.

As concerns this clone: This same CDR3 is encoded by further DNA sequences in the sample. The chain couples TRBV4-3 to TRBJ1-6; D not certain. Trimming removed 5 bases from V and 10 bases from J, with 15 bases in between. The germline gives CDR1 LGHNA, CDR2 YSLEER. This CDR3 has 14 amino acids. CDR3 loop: CASSERALRSPLHF. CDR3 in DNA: TGCGCCAGCAGCGAGAGGGCCCTGCGGTCACCCCTCCACTTT.

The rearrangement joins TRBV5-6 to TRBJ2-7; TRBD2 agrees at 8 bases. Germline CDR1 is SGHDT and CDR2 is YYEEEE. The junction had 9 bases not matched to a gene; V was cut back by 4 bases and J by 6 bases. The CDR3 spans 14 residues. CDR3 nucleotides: TGTGCCAGCAGCATGAGCGGGAGTTTGGGCGAGCAGTACTTC. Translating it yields CASSMSGSLGEQYF.

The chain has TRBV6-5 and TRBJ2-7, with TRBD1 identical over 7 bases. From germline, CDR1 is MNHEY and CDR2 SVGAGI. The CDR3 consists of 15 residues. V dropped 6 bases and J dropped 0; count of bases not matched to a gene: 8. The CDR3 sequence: CASRPGTVSSYEQYF. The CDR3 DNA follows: TGTGCCAGCAGACCCGGGACAGTGAGCTCCTACGAGCAGTACTTC.

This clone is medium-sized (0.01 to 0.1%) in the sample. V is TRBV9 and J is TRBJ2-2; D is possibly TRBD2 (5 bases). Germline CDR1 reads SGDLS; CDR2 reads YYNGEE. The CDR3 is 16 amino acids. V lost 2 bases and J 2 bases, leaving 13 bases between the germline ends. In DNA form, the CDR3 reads TGTGCCAGCAGCGTTCGGGGTGTCATTAACACCGGGGAGCTGTTTTTT. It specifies CASSVRGVINTGELFF.

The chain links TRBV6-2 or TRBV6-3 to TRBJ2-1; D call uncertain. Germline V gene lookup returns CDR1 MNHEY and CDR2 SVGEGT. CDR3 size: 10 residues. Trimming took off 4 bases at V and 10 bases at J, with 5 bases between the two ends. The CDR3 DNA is TGTGCCAGCAGTTCCCGGGAGCAGTTCTTC. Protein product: CASSSREQFF.

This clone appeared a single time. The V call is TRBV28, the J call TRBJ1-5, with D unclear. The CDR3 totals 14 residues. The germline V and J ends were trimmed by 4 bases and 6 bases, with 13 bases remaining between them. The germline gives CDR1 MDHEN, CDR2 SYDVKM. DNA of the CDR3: TGTGCCAGCAGTTCCCCAGGAACAAGTCAGCCCCAGCATTTT. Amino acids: CASSSPGTSQPQHF. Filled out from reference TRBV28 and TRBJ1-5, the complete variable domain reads DVKVTQSSRYLVKRTGEKVFLECVQDMDHENMFWYRQDPGLGLRLIYFSYDVKMKEKGDIPEGYSVSREKKERFSLILESASTNQTSMYLCASSSPGTSQPQHFGDGTRLSIL.

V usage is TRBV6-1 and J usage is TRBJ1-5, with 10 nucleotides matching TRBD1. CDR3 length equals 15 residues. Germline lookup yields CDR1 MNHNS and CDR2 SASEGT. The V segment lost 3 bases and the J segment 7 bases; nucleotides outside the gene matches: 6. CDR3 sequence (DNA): TGTGCCAGCAGTGAGGAGACAGGGGGCTACCAGCCCCAGCATTTT. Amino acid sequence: CASSEETGGYQPQHF.

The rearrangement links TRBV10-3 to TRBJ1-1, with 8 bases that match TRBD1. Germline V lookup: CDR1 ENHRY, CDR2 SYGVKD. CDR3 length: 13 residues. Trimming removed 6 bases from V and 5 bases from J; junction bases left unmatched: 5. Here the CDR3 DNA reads TGTGCCATCAGGGGCAGGGGGCAAACTGAAGCTTTCTTT. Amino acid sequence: CAIRGRGQTEAFF.

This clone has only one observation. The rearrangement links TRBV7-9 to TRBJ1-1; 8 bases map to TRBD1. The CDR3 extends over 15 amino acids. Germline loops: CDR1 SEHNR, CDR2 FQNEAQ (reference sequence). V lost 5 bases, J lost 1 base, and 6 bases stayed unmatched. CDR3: CASSRAGGANTEAFF. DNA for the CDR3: TGTGCCAGCAGCCGGGCAGGGGGCGCGAACACTGAAGCTTTCTTT.